The clone carrying this T cell receptor (beta chain) was counted at least ten times. Its specificity is not known. Investigators excluded patients with uncontrolled infection, other autoimmune disease, pregnancy or lactation. The source of the PBMCs was approximately 9.5 ml of fresh peripheral blood. This sample is part of a study of T cells in Graves' hyperthyroidism and ophthalmopathy. In the study overall: The initial diagnosis was the point when peripheral blood was collected, ahead of any treatment.

The study, taken as a whole, reports: Before onset, by a median of around six months, the model predicted ophthalmopathy.

Template material for amplifying TCR beta CDR3 regions consisted of RNA transcripts. First-round RT-PCR with HTBI primers amplified the TCR CDR3 region. TCRdb used MiXCR to reprocess the multiplex PCR reads, holding one entry per CDR3 protein. The profile shows 330,000 or so distinct CDR3 sequences, around a sixth of them singletons. Sequenced: blood. The TCR comes from a middle-aged woman with Graves' ophthalmopathy.

CDR3 residues: CASSAGGRQNTGELFF. The DNA of the CDR3 is TGTGCCAGCAGTGCGGGTGGCAGGCAAAACACCGGGGAGCTGTTTTTT. The chain links TRBV28 to TRBJ2-2; D is perhaps TRBD2 (5 bases). The CDR3 has 16 residues. Germline V gene data show CDR1 as MDHEN and CDR2 as SYDVKM. Trimming took 5 bases from V and 2 from J, leaving 15 bases between them.